This TCR beta chain was observed in a study of blood T cell repertoires in COVID-19. Germline V gene lookup returns CDR1 SGHDT and CDR2 YYEEEE. The CDR3 sequence is 15 residues long. J was trimmed by 2 bases and V by 4 bases; bases with no gene match: 2. The method was immunoSEQ multiplex PCR; TCRdb's version includes in-frame clones alone and lacks a portion of them. Of tens of thousands of clones in the sample, approximately 80% were seen once. The source is a human donor in a cohort sampled during active COVID-19. Specimen: peripheral blood. V gene TRBV5-6 combines with J gene TRBJ2-6; 8 bases are shared with TRBD1. For the CDR3, the DNA is TGTGCCAGCAGCCCCAGGGGGCCTGGGGCCAACGTCCTGACTTTC. This codes for CASSPRGPGANVLTF.